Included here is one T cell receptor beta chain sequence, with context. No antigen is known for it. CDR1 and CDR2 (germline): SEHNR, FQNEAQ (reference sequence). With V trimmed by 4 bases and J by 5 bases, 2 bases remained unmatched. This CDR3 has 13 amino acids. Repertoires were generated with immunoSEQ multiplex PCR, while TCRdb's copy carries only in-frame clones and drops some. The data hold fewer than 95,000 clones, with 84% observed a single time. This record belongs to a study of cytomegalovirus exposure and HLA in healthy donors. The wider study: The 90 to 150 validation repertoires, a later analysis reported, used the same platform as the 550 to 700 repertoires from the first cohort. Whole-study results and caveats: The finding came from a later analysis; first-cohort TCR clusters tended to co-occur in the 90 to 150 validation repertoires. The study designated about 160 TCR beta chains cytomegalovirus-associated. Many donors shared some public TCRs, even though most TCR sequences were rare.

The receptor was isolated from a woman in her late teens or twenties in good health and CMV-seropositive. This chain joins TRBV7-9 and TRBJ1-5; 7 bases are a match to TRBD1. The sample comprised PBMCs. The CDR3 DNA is TGTGCCAGCAGCTATACAGGGGATCAGCCCCAGCATTTT. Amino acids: CASSYTGDQPQHF.